This TCR beta chain was documented in a study of T cells expressing NK-cell markers. The cDNA for TCR beta came from 5'RACE template switching with UMIs. One entry per CDR3 protein, without DNA, is what TCRdb gives after re-calling the 5' RACE reads. The sample's table shows 150,000 to 160,000 distinct CDR3 sequences. The germline V gene encodes CDR1 DFQATT and CDR2 SNEGSKA (reference sequence). The CDR3 contains 15 residues. Comments on this clonotype: What it recognizes is unknown.

Study-wide points: The HCMV specificity of the expanded NKG2C+ T cell clones stayed unresolved. Also leading the CD3+CD56-NKG2C+ fraction in a handful of donors were these clonotypes.

The chain recombines TRBV20-1 with TRBJ2-5; TCRdb reports TRBD2, a call that lacks DNA to check it against. Sequencing was carried out using blood T cells: a sorted CD56 or NKG2C T cell subset, CD4+ or CD8+ T cells, or bulk PBMC T cells (not recorded which). This receptor was obtained from a woman aged 50 to 60 in good health. The CDR3 sequence is CSARDTGLPQETQYF.